The present TCR beta chain was sequenced within a study of cytomegalovirus exposure and HLA in healthy donors. The CDR3 is made up of 16 amino acids. V gave up 4 bases and J gave up 4 bases, with 20 bases separating them. The germline V gene encodes CDR1 SGHDT and CDR2 YYEEEE. Repertoires were generated with immunoSEQ multiplex PCR, while TCRdb's copy carries only in-frame clones and drops some. The sample includes 180,000 or so clones, approximately 87% of them seen just once. The sample comprised PBMCs. The receptor was derived from a woman aged 25 to 45 in good health and CMV-seronegative. The rearrangement links TRBV5-6 to TRBJ1-2; D is perhaps TRBD1 (6 bases). The CDR3: CASSRPYQGRSYGYTF. DNA of the CDR3: TGTGCCAGCAGCCGACCCTACCAGGGGCGCTCCTATGGCTACACCTTC.